This T cell receptor (beta chain) originates from a study of blood T cell repertoires in COVID-19. As originally analysed: Estimation of nucleated cell counts was performed using reference gene primer amplification. Profiling relied on immunoSEQ multiplex PCR, and the TCRdb table lists in-frame clones only, not all of them. Clonal size and the V and J genes are those of that table, whereas D and trimming came from the DNA. The sample has approximately 250,000 clones, 85% to 90% seen once. Trimming at V came to 2 bases and at J to 2 bases, leaving 7 bases not matched to a gene. CDR1 is SGHDT and CDR2 is YYEEEE in the germline V gene. The CDR3 contains 15 residues.

Sequenced material: PBMCs or T cells enriched from blood (not recorded which). The chain links TRBV5-6 to TRBJ2-7; 7 positions agree with TRBD1. The origin of this receptor is a woman in her 30s with acute COVID-19. The CDR3 DNA reads as TGTGCCAGCAGCTTAAACAGGGGTAACCCCTACGAGCAGTACTTC. Translation gives CASSLNRGNPYEQYF.